These 15 T cell receptor beta chains originate from one sample sequenced in a study of blood T cell repertoires in COVID-19 (TCRdb year 2020). Libraries were built with the immunoSEQ multiplex PCR assay. In TCRdb, the immuneACCESS table is reduced to in-frame sequences with V and J assigned. These tables do not hold every clone; where another copy was compared, an unresolved V gene accounts for under half, and the others remain unexplained. The sample yields around 200,000 clones; about 81% were counted once. Clones ranked in the top ten supply roughly 3.2% of the sample. The sample was PBMCs or T cells enriched from blood (not recorded which). The receptors here all came from a woman younger than 45 who had recovered from COVID-19.

J is TRBJ2-3 and V is TRBV5-6; maybe TRBD1 (6 bases). Germline V gene lookup returns CDR1 SGHDT and CDR2 YYEEEE. This CDR3 spans 16 amino acids. With 0 bases removed from V and 1 base from J, the gap between germline ends came to 12 bases. CDR3 sequence: CASSLVQGKGTDTQYF. The CDR3 region has the DNA TGTGCCAGCAGCTTGGTACAGGGTAAGGGCACAGATACGCAGTATTTT.

The chain joins TRBV15 to TRBJ1-3; 8 nucleotides align to TRBD1. Germline CDR1 is LNHNV and CDR2 is YYDKDF (reference sequence). CDR3 length: 16 residues. With 2 bases clipped from V and 0 bases from J, the junction kept 3 bases outside the gene matches. This CDR3 reads CATSRWDRSSGNTIYF. Written as DNA, the CDR3 is TGTGCCACCAGCAGATGGGACAGGAGCTCTGGAAACACCATATATTTT.

V usage is TRBV4-2 and J usage is TRBJ1-2; TRBD1 matches at 7 bases. Germline-derived CDR1 and CDR2 are LGHNA and YNFKEQ. The CDR3 totals 15 residues. V was pared by 1 base and J by 3 bases, with 5 bases of the junction left unmatched. CDR3 protein: CASSQVGQSDYGYTF. For the CDR3, the DNA is TGTGCCAGCAGCCAAGTGGGACAGTCCGACTATGGCTACACCTTC.

V is TRBV4-1 and J is TRBJ1-2, with 7 bases identical to TRBD1. After removal of 3 bases from V and 6 bases from J, the junction contained 4 bases not matched to a gene. Germline V CDR1 and CDR2: MGHRA, YSYEKL. The CDR3 runs to 13 residues. CDR3 sequence reads: CASSQSGTDGYTF. The CDR3, as DNA: TGCGCCAGCAGCCAGTCCGGGACAGATGGCTACACCTTC.

The rearrangement links TRBV28 to TRBJ1-5, with D uncertain. Germline V gene data show CDR1 as MDHEN and CDR2 as SYDVKM. V lost 4 bases and J lost 0, with 13 bases in between. This CDR3 spans 16 amino acids. The CDR3 sequence: CASSSPLEGSNQPQHF. The CDR3 nucleotides read TGTGCCAGCAGTTCCCCCTTGGAGGGTAGCAATCAGCCCCAGCATTTT.

This clone was picked up a small number of times. J is TRBJ2-2 and V is TRBV18; D is possibly TRBD2 (6 bases). V was cut by 5 bases and J by 5 bases, with 9 bases left in between. Germline CDR1 reads KGHSH; CDR2 reads LQKENI. This CDR3 has 13 amino acids. The DNA of the CDR3 is TGTGCCAGCTCATCGGGACTTACCGGGGAGCTGTTTTTT. This codes for CASSSGLTGELFF.

The rearrangement links TRBV7-8 to TRBJ2-7; 9 bases align to TRBD2. The CDR3 runs to 16 residues. The germline V gene encodes CDR1 SGHVS and CDR2 FQNEAQ. Losses at the gene ends were 7 bases for V and 2 bases for J; bases not matched to a gene: 12. The CDR3 is CASTPAGGRGTYEQYF. The DNA of the CDR3 is TGTGCCAGCACCCCGGCCGGCGGGAGGGGTACCTACGAGCAGTACTTC.

The gene calls are TRBV2 and TRBJ1-5; perhaps TRBD1 as D (6 bases). The CDR3 is made up of 14 amino acids. The ends were cut back, 7 bases at V and 1 base at J, with 11 bases in the middle. The germline V gene encodes CDR1 SNHLY and CDR2 FYNNEI. This chain's CDR3 is CASTSGQSNQPQHF. DNA of the CDR3: TGTGCCAGCACCTCCGGACAGAGCAATCAGCCCCAGCATTTT.

This chain joins TRBV7-2 and TRBJ1-3; D call uncertain. The CDR3 covers 15 residues. The V end was cut by 5 bases, the J end by 0 bases, with 11 bases between. Germline CDR1 and CDR2: SGHTA and FQGNSA. The CDR3 DNA is TGTGCCAGCAGCACCGGTCCGAGCTCTGGAAACACCATATATTTT. Translating it yields CASSTGPSSGNTIYF.

This chain links TRBV27 with TRBJ1-2; 7 bases are a match to TRBD1. Germline-derived CDR1 and CDR2 are MNHEY and SMNVEV (reference sequence). V was clipped by 5 bases and J by 7 bases; unmatched bases: 13. The CDR3 length is 15 residues. CDR3 sequence: CASSPTGTVRSGYTF. The CDR3 nucleotides read TGTGCCAGCAGTCCTACCGGGACAGTCAGGAGTGGCTACACCTTC.

This chain joins TRBV9 and TRBJ1-2, with TRBD1 identical over 7 bases. This CDR3 comprises 15 residues. Looked up from germline, CDR1 is SGDLS and CDR2 is YYNGEE. Trimming at V came to 6 bases and at J to 8 bases, leaving 16 bases not matched to a gene. CDR3 residues: CASIRGDRGLEGYTF. DNA of the CDR3: TGTGCCAGCATCCGAGGGGACAGAGGGCTGGAGGGCTACACCTTC.

This sequence joins TRBV7-8 and TRBJ1-5; maybe TRBD1 (5 bases). The V gene lost 5 bases and the J gene lost 0 bases, with 8 bases spanning the gap. The CDR3 contains 14 residues. Germline V lookup: CDR1 SGHVS, CDR2 FQNEAQ. The CDR3: CASSRQGSNQPQHF. The CDR3 nucleotides read TGTGCCAGCAGCCGTCAGGGTAGCAATCAGCCCCAGCATTTT.

The table lists this clone with a count of one. The chain combines TRBV3-1 (or the pseudogene TRBV3-2) with TRBJ2-1, with 10 bases lining up with TRBD2. The germline CDR1 and CDR2 sequences are LGHDT and YNNKEL (reference sequence). V shed 4 bases, J shed 5 bases, and the junction held 14 bases outside the gene matches. The CDR3 loop spans 18 amino acids. CDR3 nucleotide sequence: TGTGCCAGCAGCCCATTAATTCCTAGCGGGGGAGCTAACAATGAGCAGTTCTTC. Encoded protein: CASSPLIPSGGANNEQFF.

The chain recombines TRBV5-6 with TRBJ2-2; 9 bases agree with TRBD1. Germline assignment: CDR1 SGHDT and CDR2 YYEEEE. The J segment lost 6 bases and the V segment lost 2 bases, leaving 2 bases of the junction unmatched. This CDR3 contains 14 residues. CDR3 residues: CASSLQGAAGELFF. Written as DNA, the CDR3 is TGTGCCAGCAGCTTACAGGGGGCGGCCGGGGAGCTGTTTTTT.

This chain connects TRBV7-9 to TRBJ2-3; D might be TRBD2 (5 bases). The CDR3 contains 14 residues. V was shortened by 5 bases and J by 0 bases, with 9 bases between the two germline ends. Per germline, CDR1 SEHNR and CDR2 FQNEAQ (reference sequence). The CDR3 protein is CASSPGFSTDTQYF. CDR3 bases: TGTGCCAGCAGCCCGGGATTTAGCACAGATACGCAGTATTTT.